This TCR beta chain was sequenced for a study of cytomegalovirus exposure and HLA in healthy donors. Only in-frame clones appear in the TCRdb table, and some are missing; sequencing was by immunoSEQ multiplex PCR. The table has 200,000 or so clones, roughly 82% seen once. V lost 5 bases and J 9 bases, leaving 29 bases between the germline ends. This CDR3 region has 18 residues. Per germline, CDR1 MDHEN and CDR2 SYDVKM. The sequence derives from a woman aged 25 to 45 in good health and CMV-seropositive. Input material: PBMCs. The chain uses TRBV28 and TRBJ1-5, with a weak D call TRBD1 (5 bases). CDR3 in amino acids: CASSVLPSQRVRVRPQHF. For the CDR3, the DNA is TGTGCCAGCAGTGTTCTCCCTTCACAGCGGGTCAGGGTGCGGCCCCAGCATTTT.